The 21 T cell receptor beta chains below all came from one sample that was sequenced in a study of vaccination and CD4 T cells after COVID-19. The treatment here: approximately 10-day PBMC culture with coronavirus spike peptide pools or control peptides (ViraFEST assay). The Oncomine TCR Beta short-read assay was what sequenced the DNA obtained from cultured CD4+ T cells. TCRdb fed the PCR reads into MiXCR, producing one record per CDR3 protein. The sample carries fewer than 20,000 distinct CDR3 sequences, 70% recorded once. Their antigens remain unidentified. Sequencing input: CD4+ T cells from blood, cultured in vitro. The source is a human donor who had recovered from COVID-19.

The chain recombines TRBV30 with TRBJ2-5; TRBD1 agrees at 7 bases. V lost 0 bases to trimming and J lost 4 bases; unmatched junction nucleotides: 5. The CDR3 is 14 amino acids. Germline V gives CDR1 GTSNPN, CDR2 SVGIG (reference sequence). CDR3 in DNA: TGTGCCTGGAGTGTACGAACAGGGGTAGAGACCCAGTACTTC. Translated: CAWSVRTGVETQYF.

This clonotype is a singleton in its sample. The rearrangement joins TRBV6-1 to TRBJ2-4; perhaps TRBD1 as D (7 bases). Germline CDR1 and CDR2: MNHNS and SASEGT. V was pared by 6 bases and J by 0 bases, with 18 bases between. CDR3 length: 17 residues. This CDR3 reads CASRPRGVSQAKNIQYF. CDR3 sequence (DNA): TGTGCCAGCAGACCCAGGGGGGTTTCACAAGCCAAAAACATTCAGTACTTC.

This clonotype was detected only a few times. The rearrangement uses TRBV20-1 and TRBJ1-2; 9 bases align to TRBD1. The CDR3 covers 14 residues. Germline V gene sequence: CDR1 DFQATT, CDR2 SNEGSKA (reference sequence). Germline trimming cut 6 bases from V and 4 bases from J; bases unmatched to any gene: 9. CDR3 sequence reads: CSAKGDRDTYGYTF. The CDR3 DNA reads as TGCAGTGCCAAAGGGGACAGGGACACCTATGGCTACACCTTC.

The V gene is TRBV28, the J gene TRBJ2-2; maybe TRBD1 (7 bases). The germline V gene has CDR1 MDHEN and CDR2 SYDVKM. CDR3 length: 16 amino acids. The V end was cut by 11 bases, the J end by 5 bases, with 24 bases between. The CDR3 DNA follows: TGTGCCGGCGCGGGCGCGTCGACAGGGAGGACCGGGGAGCTGTTTTTT. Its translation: CAGAGASTGRTGELFF.

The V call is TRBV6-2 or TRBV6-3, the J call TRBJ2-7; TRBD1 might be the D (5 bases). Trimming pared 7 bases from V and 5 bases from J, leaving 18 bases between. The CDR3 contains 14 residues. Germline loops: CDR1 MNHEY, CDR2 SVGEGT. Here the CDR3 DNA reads TGTGCCAGCACCCGACAGTATCCCCGGCACGAGCAGTACTTC. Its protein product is CASTRQYPRHEQYF.

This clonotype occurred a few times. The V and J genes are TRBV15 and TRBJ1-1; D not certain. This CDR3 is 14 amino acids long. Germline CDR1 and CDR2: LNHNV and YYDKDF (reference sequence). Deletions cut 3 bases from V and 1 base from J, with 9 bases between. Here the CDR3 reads CATSSQLTNTEAFF. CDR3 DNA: TGTGCCACCAGCAGTCAGCTGACGAACACTGAAGCTTTCTTT.

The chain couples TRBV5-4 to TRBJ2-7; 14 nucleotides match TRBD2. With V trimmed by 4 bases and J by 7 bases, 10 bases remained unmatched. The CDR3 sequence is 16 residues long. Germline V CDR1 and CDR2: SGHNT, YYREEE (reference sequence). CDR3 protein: CASSLGTSGSFGEQYF. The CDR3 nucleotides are TGTGCCAGCAGCCTAGGGACTAGCGGGAGTTTCGGGGAGCAGTACTTC.

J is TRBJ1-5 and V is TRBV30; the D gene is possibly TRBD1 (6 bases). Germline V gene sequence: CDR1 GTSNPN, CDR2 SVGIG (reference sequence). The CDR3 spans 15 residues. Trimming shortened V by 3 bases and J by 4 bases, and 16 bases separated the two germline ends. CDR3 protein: CAWSGGLQPNQPQHF. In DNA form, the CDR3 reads TGTGCCTGGAGCGGGGGGCTTCAACCAAATCAGCCCCAGCATTTT.

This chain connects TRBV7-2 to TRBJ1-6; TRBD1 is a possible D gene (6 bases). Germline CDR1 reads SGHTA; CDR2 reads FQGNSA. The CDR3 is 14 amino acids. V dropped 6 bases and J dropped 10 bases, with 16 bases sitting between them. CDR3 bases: TGTGCCAGCAGACTAACAGGGTTGGGGTCACCCCTCCACTTT. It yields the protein CASRLTGLGSPLHF.

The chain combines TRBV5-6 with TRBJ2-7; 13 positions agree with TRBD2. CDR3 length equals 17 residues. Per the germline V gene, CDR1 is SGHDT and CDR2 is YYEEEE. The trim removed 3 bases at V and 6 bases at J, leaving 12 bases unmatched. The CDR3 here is CASSSLGLAGRRTEQYF. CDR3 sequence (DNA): TGTGCCAGCAGCTCCCTGGGACTAGCGGGGCGACGTACCGAGCAGTACTTC.

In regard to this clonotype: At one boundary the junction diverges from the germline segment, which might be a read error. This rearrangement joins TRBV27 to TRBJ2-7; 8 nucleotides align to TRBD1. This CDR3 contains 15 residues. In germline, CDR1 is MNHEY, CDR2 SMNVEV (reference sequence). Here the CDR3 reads CASSFWGTGSHEQYF. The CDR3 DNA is TGTGCCAGCAGTTTCTGGGGGACAGGCTCCCACGAGCAGTACTTC.

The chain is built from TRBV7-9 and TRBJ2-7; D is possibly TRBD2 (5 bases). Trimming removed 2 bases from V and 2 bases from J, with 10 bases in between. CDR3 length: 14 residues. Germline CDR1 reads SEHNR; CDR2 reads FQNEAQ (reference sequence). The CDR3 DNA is TGTGCCAGCAGCTTAAAGGCGGGTGCCTACGAGCAGTACTTC. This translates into CASSLKAGAYEQYF. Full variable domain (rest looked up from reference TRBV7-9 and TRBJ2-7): DTGVSQNPRHKITKRGQNVTFRCDPISEHNRLYWYRQTLGQGPEFLTYFQNEAQLEKSRLLSDRFSAERPKGSFSTLEIQRTEQGDSAMYLCASSLKAGAYEQYFGPGTRLTVT.

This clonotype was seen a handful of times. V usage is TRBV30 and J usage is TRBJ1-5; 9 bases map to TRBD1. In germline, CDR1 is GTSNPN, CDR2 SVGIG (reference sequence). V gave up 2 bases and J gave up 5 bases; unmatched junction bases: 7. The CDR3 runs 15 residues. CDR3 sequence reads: CAWSYRDRDYQPQHF. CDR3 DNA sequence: TGTGCCTGGAGTTATCGGGACAGGGACTATCAGCCCCAGCATTTT.

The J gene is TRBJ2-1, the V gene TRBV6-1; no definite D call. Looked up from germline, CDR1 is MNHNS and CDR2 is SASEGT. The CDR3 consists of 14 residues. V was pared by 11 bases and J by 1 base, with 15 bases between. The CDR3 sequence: CASRSSISYNEQFF. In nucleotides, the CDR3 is TGTGCCTCGAGATCATCTATTTCCTACAATGAGCAGTTCTTC.

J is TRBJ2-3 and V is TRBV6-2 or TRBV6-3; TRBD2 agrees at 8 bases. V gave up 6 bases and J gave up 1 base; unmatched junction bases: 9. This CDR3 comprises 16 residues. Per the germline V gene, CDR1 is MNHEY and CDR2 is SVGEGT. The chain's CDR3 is CASRSSGRAGTDTQYF. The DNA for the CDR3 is TGTGCCAGCAGGTCGTCCGGGAGGGCCGGCACAGATACGCAGTATTTT.

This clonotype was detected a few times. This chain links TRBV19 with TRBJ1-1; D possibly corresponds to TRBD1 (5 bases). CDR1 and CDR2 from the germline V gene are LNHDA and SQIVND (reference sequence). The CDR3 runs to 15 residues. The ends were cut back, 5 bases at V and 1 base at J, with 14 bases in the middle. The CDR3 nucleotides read TGTGCCAGTAGTTGGTGGGGCGGGAGGAACACTGAAGCTTTCTTT. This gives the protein CASSWWGGRNTEAFF.

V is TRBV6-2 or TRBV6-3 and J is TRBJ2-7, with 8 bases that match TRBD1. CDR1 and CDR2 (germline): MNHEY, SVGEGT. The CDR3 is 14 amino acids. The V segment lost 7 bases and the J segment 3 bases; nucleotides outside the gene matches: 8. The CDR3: CASIPGQAFYEQYF. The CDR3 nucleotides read TGTGCCAGCATTCCGGGACAGGCCTTCTACGAGCAGTACTTC.

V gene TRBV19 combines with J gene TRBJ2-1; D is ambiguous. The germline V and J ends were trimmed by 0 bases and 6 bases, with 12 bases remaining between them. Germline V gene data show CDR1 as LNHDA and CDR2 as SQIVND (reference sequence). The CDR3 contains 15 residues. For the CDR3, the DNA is TGTGCCAGTAGTATAGAACTCGGGCTAGGCAATGAGCAGTTCTTC. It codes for CASSIELGLGNEQFF.

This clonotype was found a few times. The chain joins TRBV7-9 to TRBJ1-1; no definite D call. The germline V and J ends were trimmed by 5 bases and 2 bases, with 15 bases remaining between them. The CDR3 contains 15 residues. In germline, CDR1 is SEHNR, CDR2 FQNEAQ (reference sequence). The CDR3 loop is CASSIRFSGNTEAFF. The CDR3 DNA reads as TGTGCCAGCAGCATCCGTTTTTCCGGAAACACTGAAGCTTTCTTT.

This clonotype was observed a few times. CDR3 region: CASSIGEGRAAFF. In DNA, the CDR3 is TGTGCCAGTAGTATAGGGGAGGGTAGGGCAGCTTTCTTT. The chain combines TRBV19 with TRBJ1-1, with unresolved D. V was pared by 1 base and J by 10 bases, with 13 bases between. The CDR3 has 13 residues. Germline CDR1 reads LNHDA; CDR2 reads SQIVND (reference sequence). Using reference TRBV19 and TRBJ1-1 for the parts outside the CDR3, the full variable domain is DGGITQSPKYLFRKEGQNVTLSCEQNLNHDAMYWYRQDPGQGLRLIYYSQIVNDFQKGDIAEGYSVSREKKESFPLTVTSAQKNPTAFYLCASSIGEGRAAFFGQGTRLTVV.

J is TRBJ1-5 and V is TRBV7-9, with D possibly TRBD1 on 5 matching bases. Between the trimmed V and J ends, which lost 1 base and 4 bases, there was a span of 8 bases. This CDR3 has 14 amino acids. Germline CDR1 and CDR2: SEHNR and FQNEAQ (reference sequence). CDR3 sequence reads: CASSLETVNQPQHF. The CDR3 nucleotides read TGTGCCAGCAGCTTAGAGACAGTTAATCAGCCCCAGCATTTT.